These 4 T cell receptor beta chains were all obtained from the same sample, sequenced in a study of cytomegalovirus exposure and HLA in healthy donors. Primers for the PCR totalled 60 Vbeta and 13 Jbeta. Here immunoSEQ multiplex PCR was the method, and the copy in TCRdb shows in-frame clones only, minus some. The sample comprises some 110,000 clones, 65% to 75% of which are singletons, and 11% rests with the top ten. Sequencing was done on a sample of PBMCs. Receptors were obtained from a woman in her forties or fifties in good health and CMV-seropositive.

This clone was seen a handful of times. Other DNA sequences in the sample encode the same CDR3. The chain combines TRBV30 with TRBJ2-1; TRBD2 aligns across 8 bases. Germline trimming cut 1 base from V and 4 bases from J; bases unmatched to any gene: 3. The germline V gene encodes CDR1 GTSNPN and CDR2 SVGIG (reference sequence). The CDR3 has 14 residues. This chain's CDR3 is CAWSALAGYNEQFF. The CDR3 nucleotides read TGTGCCTGGAGTGCGTTAGCGGGGTACAATGAGCAGTTCTTC.

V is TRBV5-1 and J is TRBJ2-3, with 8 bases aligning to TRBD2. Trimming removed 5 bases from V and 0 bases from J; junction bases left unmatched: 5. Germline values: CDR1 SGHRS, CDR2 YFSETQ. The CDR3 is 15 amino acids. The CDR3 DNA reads TGCGCCAGCAGGAAGACTAGCGAGAGCACAGATACGCAGTATTTT. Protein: CASRKTSESTDTQYF.

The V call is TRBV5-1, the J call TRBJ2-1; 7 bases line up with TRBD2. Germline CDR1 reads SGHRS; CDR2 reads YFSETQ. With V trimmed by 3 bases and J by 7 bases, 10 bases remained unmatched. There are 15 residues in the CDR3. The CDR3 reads CASSSGGSETNEQFF. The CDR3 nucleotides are TGCGCCAGCAGCTCTGGCGGGAGTGAGACAAATGAGCAGTTCTTC.

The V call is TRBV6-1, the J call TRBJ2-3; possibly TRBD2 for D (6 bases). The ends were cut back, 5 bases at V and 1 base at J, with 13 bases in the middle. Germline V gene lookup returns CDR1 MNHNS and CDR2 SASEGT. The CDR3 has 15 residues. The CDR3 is CASSFRAGRTDTQYF. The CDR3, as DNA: TGTGCCAGCAGTTTCAGGGCGGGACGCACAGATACGCAGTATTTT.